These 8 T cell receptor beta chains originate from one sample sequenced in a study of T cell changes during pregnancy in multiple sclerosis. Assay used: immunoSEQ multiplex PCR; TCRdb lists only in-frame clones, some missing. The repertoire holds over 60,000 clones, with 91% as singletons. The sequenced sample was peripheral blood, obtained in the third trimester of pregnancy. The receptors shown here come from a female donor in good health, enrolled as a control in a pregnancy study.

The chain recombines TRBV4-1 with TRBJ1-6; 10 bases match TRBD1. The CDR3 totals 16 residues. V shed 4 bases and J 5 bases; nucleotides not matched to a gene: 5. Germline lookup yields CDR1 MGHRA and CDR2 YSYEKL. The CDR3 protein is CASSLLTGGDNSPLHF. The CDR3 DNA is TGCGCCAGCAGCCTCCTGACAGGGGGCGATAATTCACCCCTCCACTTT.

This clone was counted only a few times. The chain links TRBV5-1 to TRBJ1-4; weak D call: TRBD1 (6 bases). The CDR3 loop spans 14 amino acids. V was cut by 4 bases and J by 7 bases, with 14 bases left in between. Germline CDR1 and CDR2: SGHRS and YFSETQ. This CDR3 reads CASSVQGLGEKLFF. The CDR3 DNA is TGCGCCAGCAGCGTACAGGGTTTGGGTGAAAAACTGTTTTTT.

The V and J genes are TRBV2 and TRBJ2-2, with 9 bases that match TRBD1. This CDR3 spans 15 amino acids. CDR1 SNHLY and CDR2 FYNNEI come from the germline V gene. The J segment lost 4 bases and the V segment lost 6 bases, leaving 6 bases of the junction unmatched. The CDR3 reads CASRFGTGPTGELFF. The CDR3 coding sequence is TGTGCCAGCAGATTCGGGACAGGGCCCACCGGGGAGCTGTTTTTT. Full variable domain (rest looked up from reference TRBV2 and TRBJ2-2): EPEVTQTPSHQVTQMGQEVILRCVPISNHLYFYWYRQILGQKVEFLVSFYNNEISEKSEIFDDQFSVERPDGSNFTLKIRSTKLEDSAMYFCASRFGTGPTGELFFGEGSRLTVL.

The rearrangement uses TRBV18 and TRBJ1-1; D uncertain. The CDR3 has 13 residues. Trimming cost V 2 bases and J 1 base, with 5 bases left between them. CDR1 and CDR2 (germline): KGHSH, LQKENI. CDR3 sequence (DNA): TGTGCCAGCTCACCATACGGGAACACTGAAGCTTTCTTT. Translation gives CASSPYGNTEAFF.

The chain is built from TRBV27 and TRBJ1-2; a possible D gene is TRBD1 (6 bases). V was pared by 3 bases and J by 7 bases, with 18 bases between. This CDR3 spans 15 amino acids. Germline lookup yields CDR1 MNHEY and CDR2 SMNVEV (reference sequence). The CDR3: CASSLGGPGGPGYTF. CDR3 coding DNA: TGTGCCAGCAGTTTGGGGGGGCCCGGGGGGCCTGGCTACACCTTC.

This chain connects TRBV2 to TRBJ1-1; 7 nucleotides agree with TRBD1. The CDR3 covers 14 residues. The germline V gene encodes CDR1 SNHLY and CDR2 FYNNEI. J was trimmed by 11 bases and V by 11 bases; bases with no gene match: 20. In DNA form, the CDR3 reads TGTGCCTCCGTCCCCAGGGACAGTCAAATTGGGGCTTTCTTT. Encoded protein: CASVPRDSQIGAFF.

The sample holds one count of this clone. The V call is TRBV5-1, the J call TRBJ2-3, with 8 bases identical to TRBD1. The germline gives CDR1 SGHRS, CDR2 YFSETQ. After removal of 3 bases from V and 5 bases from J, the junction contained 11 bases not matched to a gene. The CDR3 runs 16 residues. The CDR3 here is CASSSVPGTGQDTQYF. The DNA for the CDR3 is TGCGCCAGCAGCTCAGTCCCCGGGACAGGTCAAGATACGCAGTATTTT.

The chain links TRBV18 to TRBJ1-1; D might be TRBD1 (5 bases). CDR3 length equals 15 residues. Per germline, CDR1 KGHSH and CDR2 LQKENI. The ends were cut back, 0 bases at V and 6 bases at J, with 14 bases in the middle. CDR3 DNA: TGTGCCAGCTCACCACCATGGGGGGATTCGGCTGAAGCTTTCTTT. This sequence encodes CASSPPWGDSAEAFF.